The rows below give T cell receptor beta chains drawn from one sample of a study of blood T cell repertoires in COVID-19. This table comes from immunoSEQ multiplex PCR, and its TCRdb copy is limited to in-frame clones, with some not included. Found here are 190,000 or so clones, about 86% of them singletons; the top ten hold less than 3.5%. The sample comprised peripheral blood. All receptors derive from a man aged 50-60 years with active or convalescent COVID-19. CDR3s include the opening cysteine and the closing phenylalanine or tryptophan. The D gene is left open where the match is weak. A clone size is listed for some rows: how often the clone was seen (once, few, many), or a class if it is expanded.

CDR3nt: TGTGCCAGCTCACCCTCGCAGGGTACCTCTGGGGCCAACGTCCTGACTTTC
CDR3aa: CASSPSQGTSGANVLTF
d_gene: -
abundance: -
j_gene: TRBJ2-6
v_gene: TRBV18

CDR3nt: TGTGCCAGCAGTCTCCGGGTTCTCTATGGCTACACCTTC
CDR3aa: CASSLRVLYGYTF
d_gene: -
abundance: -
j_gene: TRBJ1-2
v_gene: TRBV28

CDR3nt: TGTGCCATCAGTGACCCCGGACAGGGCTCTGGAAACACCATATATTTT
CDR3aa: CAISDPGQGSGNTIYF
d_gene: TRBD1
abundance: -
j_gene: TRBJ1-3
v_gene: TRBV10-3

CDR3nt: TGTGCCAGCAGAGGGGGACTAGGTGAGACCCAGTACTTC
CDR3aa: CASRGGLGETQYF
d_gene: TRBD2
abundance: few
j_gene: TRBJ2-5
v_gene: TRBV2

CDR3nt: TGTGCCATCAGTGAGGCGGGGCTTGACTATGGCTACACCTTC
CDR3aa: CAISEAGLDYGYTF
d_gene: -
abundance: -
j_gene: TRBJ1-2
v_gene: TRBV10-3

CDR3nt: TGTGCCAGCAGCTTAGGACTAGCGGGATCCAATGAGCAGTTCTTC
CDR3aa: CASSLGLAGSNEQFF
d_gene: TRBD2
abundance: -
j_gene: TRBJ2-1
v_gene: TRBV7-2

CDR3nt: TGTGCCAGCAGCTTAACAGGGAAAGGCTACACCTTC
CDR3aa: CASSLTGKGYTF
d_gene: -
abundance: -
j_gene: TRBJ1-2
v_gene: TRBV7-9

CDR3nt: TGTGCCAGTAGTATAGGGCAGGCTGCAACTAATGAAAAACTGTTTTTT
CDR3aa: CASSIGQAATNEKLFF
d_gene: -
abundance: -
j_gene: TRBJ1-4
v_gene: TRBV19

CDR3nt: TGTGCCAGTACTGCGACAGGGTTCAACACTGAAGCTTTCTTT
CDR3aa: CASTATGFNTEAFF
d_gene: TRBD1
abundance: once
j_gene: TRBJ1-1
v_gene: TRBV19

CDR3nt: TGTGCCACCAGTGATTCACCCGGGACAGCCACTACCGGGGAGCTGTTTTTT
CDR3aa: CATSDSPGTATTGELFF
d_gene: TRBD1
abundance: -
j_gene: TRBJ2-2
v_gene: TRBV24-1

CDR3nt: TGCGCCAGCAGCCTTAGACAGGGGGACGGTAATTCACCCCTCCACTTT
CDR3aa: CASSLRQGDGNSPLHF
d_gene: TRBD1
abundance: -
j_gene: TRBJ1-6
v_gene: TRBV5-1

CDR3nt: TGTGCCAGCAGCGTAGCTCTAAACAGGAGAGGGCGGGGGCCCACAGATACGCAGTATTTT
CDR3aa: CASSVALNRRGRGPTDTQYF
d_gene: -
abundance: -
j_gene: TRBJ2-3
v_gene: TRBV9

CDR3nt: TGTGCCAGCAGCCAAACCCGGGACAGGAGGAGTACGCAGTATTTT
CDR3aa: CASSQTRDRRSTQYF
d_gene: TRBD1
abundance: -
j_gene: TRBJ2-3
v_gene: TRBV4-2

CDR3nt: TGTGCCAGCAGCCAAGCGACTAGCGGGAAGGATACGCAGTATTTT
CDR3aa: CASSQATSGKDTQYF
d_gene: TRBD2
abundance: -
j_gene: TRBJ2-3
v_gene: TRBV14

CDR3nt: TGTGCCAGCAGTTTAGCGTCCTCCTACGAGCAGTACTTC
CDR3aa: CASSLASSYEQYF
d_gene: -
abundance: -
j_gene: TRBJ2-7
v_gene: TRBV28

CDR3nt: TGTGCCAGCAGTCGGACTAGCGTTGACGATGAGCAGTTCTTC
CDR3aa: CASSRTSVDDEQFF
d_gene: TRBD2
abundance: -
j_gene: TRBJ2-1
v_gene: TRBV7-2

CDR3nt: TGTGCCAGCAGCTCCAGGGCGGGTAGTAGCGGGATTTACCAAGAGACCCAGTACTTC
CDR3aa: CASSSRAGSSGIYQETQYF
d_gene: TRBD2
abundance: -
j_gene: TRBJ2-5
v_gene: TRBV11-3

CDR3nt: TGTGCCACCAGTGATTCCCGCCACTACACCGGGGAGCTGTTTTTT
CDR3aa: CATSDSRHYTGELFF
d_gene: -
abundance: -
j_gene: TRBJ2-2
v_gene: TRBV24-1

CDR3nt: TGTGCCAGCAGCCCGGGACTTCGGGGATTCTTC
CDR3aa: CASSPGLRGFF
d_gene: -
abundance: -
j_gene: TRBJ2-7
v_gene: TRBV2

CDR3nt: TGTGCCATCAGCCCGGTTTACAATGAGCAGTTCTTC
CDR3aa: CAISPVYNEQFF
d_gene: -
abundance: once
j_gene: TRBJ2-1
v_gene: TRBV10-3

CDR3nt: TGCGCCAGCAGCCCCGGGACAGGGTACGGCTACACCTTC
CDR3aa: CASSPGTGYGYTF
d_gene: TRBD1
abundance: -
j_gene: TRBJ1-2
v_gene: TRBV5-1

CDR3nt: TGTGCCAGCAGCCCATCGGGGAGGGATAGCAATCAGCCCCAGCATTTT
CDR3aa: CASSPSGRDSNQPQHF
d_gene: -
abundance: -
j_gene: TRBJ1-5
v_gene: TRBV28

CDR3nt: TGTGCCAGCAGTTGGGTGGGACAGGGGACAGAGACCCAGTACTTC
CDR3aa: CASSWVGQGTETQYF
d_gene: TRBD1
abundance: -
j_gene: TRBJ2-5
v_gene: TRBV28

CDR3nt: TGTGCCAGCAGTTACTCGTTCCAGGTGGAAGCTTTCTTT
CDR3aa: CASSYSFQVEAFF
d_gene: -
abundance: -
j_gene: TRBJ1-1
v_gene: TRBV6-2/TRBV6-3

CDR3nt: TGCAGTGTCGAGGACACTGAAGCTTTCTTT
CDR3aa: CSVEDTEAFF
d_gene: -
abundance: -
j_gene: TRBJ1-1
v_gene: TRBV20-1

CDR3nt: TGCGCCAGCAGCTCTGGACTAGCGGGCAACAATGAGCAGTTCTTC
CDR3aa: CASSSGLAGNNEQFF
d_gene: TRBD2
abundance: -
j_gene: TRBJ2-1
v_gene: TRBV5-1

CDR3nt: TGTGCCATCACCGAAGGGGAAGGCACTGAAGCTTTCTTT
CDR3aa: CAITEGEGTEAFF
d_gene: -
abundance: -
j_gene: TRBJ1-1
v_gene: TRBV10-3

CDR3nt: TGTGCCAGTAGTCCCCGGGGACAAGGCTACGAGCAGTACTTC
CDR3aa: CASSPRGQGYEQYF
d_gene: -
abundance: -
j_gene: TRBJ2-7
v_gene: TRBV19

CDR3nt: TGTGCCAGCAGCTTAGCGGGGGGGCGGGGAGATACGCAGTATTTT
CDR3aa: CASSLAGGRGDTQYF
d_gene: -
abundance: -
j_gene: TRBJ2-3
v_gene: TRBV7-2

CDR3nt: TGTGCCAGCAGCTTTCTTGGTGCGAGGGGGGGGAATTCACCCCTCCACTTT
CDR3aa: CASSFLGARGGNSPLHF
d_gene: -
abundance: once
j_gene: TRBJ1-6
v_gene: TRBV5-6

CDR3nt: TGTGCCACCGGAGGCCCTACACTCGAAGCTTTCTTT
CDR3aa: CATGGPTLEAFF
d_gene: -
abundance: -
j_gene: TRBJ1-1
v_gene: TRBV3-1/TRBV3-2

CDR3nt: TGTGCCATCAGTGAAACACGTAATTCACCCCTCCACTTT
CDR3aa: CAISETRNSPLHF
d_gene: -
abundance: -
j_gene: TRBJ1-6
v_gene: TRBV10-3

CDR3nt: TGCGCCAGCAGCTCGGGGACAGGCAATCAGCCCCAGCATTTT
CDR3aa: CASSSGTGNQPQHF
d_gene: TRBD1
abundance: -
j_gene: TRBJ1-5
v_gene: TRBV5-1

CDR3nt: TGCGCCAGCAGTGGGACAACTGGGACAGGGATGGCTGGCTACACCTTC
CDR3aa: CASSGTTGTGMAGYTF
d_gene: TRBD1
abundance: -
j_gene: TRBJ1-2
v_gene: TRBV10-2

CDR3nt: TGTGCCAGCGCTTCGGGGGGGCGGAACTATGGCTACACCTTC
CDR3aa: CASASGGRNYGYTF
d_gene: -
abundance: -
j_gene: TRBJ1-2
v_gene: TRBV28

CDR3nt: TGTGCCAGCAGTTCCCCCTCGTCTAGCGGGAGGGTGGTCCATGAGCAGTTCTTC
CDR3aa: CASSSPSSSGRVVHEQFF
d_gene: TRBD2
abundance: few
j_gene: TRBJ2-1
v_gene: TRBV28

CDR3nt: TGCAGTGTGCTGGGCCGGACTGAAGCTTTCTTT
CDR3aa: CSVLGRTEAFF
d_gene: -
abundance: -
j_gene: TRBJ1-1
v_gene: TRBV20-1

CDR3nt: TGTGCCAGCAGCTTAGGACTAAGAAACACCATATATTTT
CDR3aa: CASSLGLRNTIYF
d_gene: -
abundance: -
j_gene: TRBJ1-3
v_gene: TRBV7-2

CDR3nt: TGTGCCTGGAGTAGGGACAGTAATGAAAAACTGTTTTTT
CDR3aa: CAWSRDSNEKLFF
d_gene: TRBD1
abundance: -
j_gene: TRBJ1-4
v_gene: TRBV30

CDR3nt: TGTGCCAGCTCACCACCACAGCCGGGAGTGGATACGCAGTATTTT
CDR3aa: CASSPPQPGVDTQYF
d_gene: -
abundance: -
j_gene: TRBJ2-3
v_gene: TRBV18

CDR3nt: TGTGCCAGCAGCTTGCGACTCAGGGTCCAAGAGACCCAGTACTTC
CDR3aa: CASSLRLRVQETQYF
d_gene: -
abundance: few
j_gene: TRBJ2-5
v_gene: TRBV5-4

CDR3nt: TGTGCCAGCAGTCAAGGGGTAGAGAACACTGAAGCTTTCTTT
CDR3aa: CASSQGVENTEAFF
d_gene: -
abundance: -
j_gene: TRBJ1-1
v_gene: TRBV7-2

CDR3nt: TGTGCCAGCAGCTTACCCGCAGGTTCTGGAAACACCATATATTTT
CDR3aa: CASSLPAGSGNTIYF
d_gene: -
abundance: -
j_gene: TRBJ1-3
v_gene: TRBV5-6

CDR3nt: TGTGCCAGCAGCCCGACAGGGGGCACTGAAGCTTTCTTT
CDR3aa: CASSPTGGTEAFF
d_gene: TRBD1
abundance: few
j_gene: TRBJ1-1
v_gene: TRBV6-4

CDR3nt: TGTGCCAGCAGCCAGCCTTTTGGCCTCCTGAGAGGTGGCTACACCTTC
CDR3aa: CASSQPFGLLRGGYTF
d_gene: -
abundance: -
j_gene: TRBJ1-2
v_gene: TRBV3-1/TRBV3-2

CDR3nt: TGTGCCAGCAGCCCTTTCCCGCAGGGTGGAAGTAGGGGCTACACCTTC
CDR3aa: CASSPFPQGGSRGYTF
d_gene: -
abundance: few
j_gene: TRBJ1-2
v_gene: TRBV5-6

CDR3nt: TGTGCCATCAGTTCCCGGCGGACAGGGGACGAGCAGTACTTC
CDR3aa: CAISSRRTGDEQYF
d_gene: TRBD1
abundance: -
j_gene: TRBJ2-7
v_gene: TRBV10-3

CDR3nt: TGCAGTGCTTCCAACAGGGGTGCAGCTTTCTTT
CDR3aa: CSASNRGAAFF
d_gene: TRBD1
abundance: -
j_gene: TRBJ1-1
v_gene: TRBV20-1

CDR3nt: TGTGCCAGCAGCGTAACCGCCTTAGGGGAAAGCTACTCACCCCTCCACTTT
CDR3aa: CASSVTALGESYSPLHF
d_gene: -
abundance: -
j_gene: TRBJ1-6
v_gene: TRBV9

CDR3nt: TGTGCCAGTAGTGACAGACAGGGAATTAATGAAAAACTGTTTTTT
CDR3aa: CASSDRQGINEKLFF
d_gene: TRBD1
abundance: -
j_gene: TRBJ1-4
v_gene: TRBV19